This TCR beta chain appears in the sequencing data of a study of CD4 T cells in relation to SARS-CoV-2 and coronaviruses. Study-level information: Shared crossreactive spike epitopes were mapped to their HLA restriction.

Comment on this clone: Antigen unknown.

CD4+ T cells from unexposed donors were obtained before the COVID-19 pandemic (2011-2018). After around nine days of culture, CD4+ T cells were isolated. As cell numbers allowed, unexposed-donor CD4+ T cells faced SARS-CoV-2 S/N and four cold-coronavirus spikes. CDR3 size: 15 residues. Trimming removed 1 base from V and 6 bases from J; junction bases left unmatched: 7. The V gene's germline CDR1 is LGHDT and CDR2 YNNKEL (reference sequence). Libraries were prepared by immunoSEQ multiplex PCR; TCRdb keeps only in-frame clonotypes and omits some of them. Of about 20,000 clones in the sample, approximately 80% are singletons; the top ten hold 15% to 19%.

This chain uses TRBV3-1 (or the pseudogene TRBV3-2) with TRBJ2-3; TRBD2 matches 7 bases. Sequencing was carried out using CD4+ T cells from PBMCs, cultured in vitro. This sequence was found in a human donor in good health. CDR3 region: CASSQASVTSDTQYF. The CDR3 DNA follows: TGTGCCAGCAGCCAAGCAAGCGTGACTAGCGATACGCAGTATTTT.